The T cell receptor beta chain described here comes from a study of T cells of healthy individuals. This clonotype has just a few counts. After removal of 0 bases from V and 1 base from J, the junction contained 4 bases not matched to a gene. Germline CDR1 GTSNPN, CDR2 SVGIG (reference sequence). This CDR3 region has 15 residues. Using its own MiXCR run on the 5' RACE reads, TCRdb lists one record per CDR3 protein. Among 100,000 or so distinct CDR3 sequences listed, roughly 18% were seen once. The rearrangement links TRBV30 to TRBJ2-3; 7 nucleotides line up with TRBD2. This clonotype was sampled from a human donor in good health. The CDR3 coding sequence is TGTGCCTGGAGTGTACTAGCGCTTCGCACAGATACGCAGTATTTT. Its protein product is CAWSVLALRTDTQYF.